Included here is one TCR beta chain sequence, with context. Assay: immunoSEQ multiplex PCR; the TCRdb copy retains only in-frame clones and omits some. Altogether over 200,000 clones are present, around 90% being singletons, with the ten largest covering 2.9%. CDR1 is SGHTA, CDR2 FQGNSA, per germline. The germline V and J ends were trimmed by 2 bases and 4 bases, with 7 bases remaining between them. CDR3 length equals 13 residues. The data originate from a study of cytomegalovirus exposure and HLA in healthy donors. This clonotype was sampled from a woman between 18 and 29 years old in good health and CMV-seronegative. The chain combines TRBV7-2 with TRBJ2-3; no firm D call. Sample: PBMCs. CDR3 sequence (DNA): TGTGCCAGCAGCTTAAACTTCGCAGATACGCAGTATTTT. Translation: CASSLNFADTQYF.